This T cell receptor beta chain comes out of a study of cytomegalovirus exposure and HLA in healthy donors. Each donor's status was that of a healthy bone marrow donor. This CDR3 has 15 amino acids. Per germline, CDR1 SGHVS and CDR2 FQNEAQ. Trimming stripped 4 bases from V and 6 bases from J, with 13 bases between. Primers included in the PCR were 60 Vbeta and 13 Jbeta primers. The table came from immunoSEQ multiplex PCR; TCRdb's copy has only in-frame clones and leaves some out. The table records roughly 52,000 clones, about 57% of them present only once. General study results and limits: Per a later analysis, HLA-associated TCR beta chains showed more clonal expansion than other, equally common TCR beta chains. A later analysis linked a missense DCLRE1C variant to TCR beta V- and J-gene trimming.

This clone was found once. Its antigen is not identified. Input material: PBMCs. The receptor's source is a human donor in good health. The chain links TRBV7-8 to TRBJ1-6; D may be TRBD1 (5 bases). The chain's CDR3 is CASSSGTKGNSPLHF. CDR3 nucleotides: TGTGCCAGCAGCTCAGGGACTAAGGGTAATTCACCCCTCCACTTT.